A single sample is the source of the 17 T cell receptor beta chains below, sequenced in a study of regulatory T cells in long-lasting Graves disease. Through Arm-PCR of CDR3 regions and iRepertoire HTBI primers, TCR beta libraries were built. TCRdb re-called the multiplex PCR reads through MiXCR, storing one row per CDR3 protein. The table shows fewer than 500,000 distinct CDR3 sequences, with about 17% occurring only once. Indicated time point: newly diagnosed GD, antithyroid drugs for less than 3 months. RNA isolated from PBMCs was used to make the TCR library. This sample was also put to use in a study of T cells in Graves' hyperthyroidism and ophthalmopathy.

The starting material was peripheral blood mononuclear cells (PBMCs), obtained at new diagnosis, from a patient treated with antithyroid drugs. All receptors derive from a man aged 35-49 years with Graves disease.

The chain recombines TRBV29-1 with TRBJ2-1, with 9 positions matching TRBD2. CDR1 and CDR2 (germline): SQVTM, ANQGSEA. The CDR3 extends over 16 amino acids. After removal of 1 base from V and 2 bases from J, the junction contained 6 bases not matched to a gene. The CDR3 nucleotides read TGCAGCGTTGAAGGGGTAGCGGGAGTGGCCTACAATGAGCAGTTCTTC. Protein product: CSVEGVAGVAYNEQFF.

The chain has TRBV27 and TRBJ1-6, with D tentatively TRBD1 (5 bases). Looked up from germline, CDR1 is MNHEY and CDR2 is SMNVEV (reference sequence). CDR3 length: 19 amino acids. V shed 6 bases and J shed 10 bases, with 31 bases lying between them. CDR3 sequence (DNA): TGTGCCAGCAGCGATAGCTACAGGAGCACGAGGCGGGGTGGGTCACCCCTCCACTTT. This codes for CASSDSYRSTRRGGSPLHF.

This clonotype appeared many times. The chain carries TRBV24-1 and TRBJ1-1; D ambiguous. Trimming removed 9 bases at V and 0 bases at J, with 10 bases between. The V gene's germline CDR1 is KGHDR and CDR2 SFDVKD. The CDR3 is 13 amino acids. In nucleotides, the CDR3 is TGTGCCACCTCCGGCGGCCTGAACACTGAAGCTTTCTTT. Residues: CATSGGLNTEAFF.

This clonotype was counted ten times or more. This chain links TRBV3-1 with TRBJ1-5, with 9 bases fitting TRBD1. The CDR3 runs 17 residues. The V gene end was trimmed by 1 base and the J gene end by 5 bases; junction bases not matched to a gene: 9. Germline assignment: CDR1 LGHDT and CDR2 YNNKEL (reference sequence). CDR3 nucleotide sequence: TGTGCCAGCAGCCAAGTTGCTCCGGGACAGGGACATCAGCCCCAGCATTTT. Amino acids: CASSQVAPGQGHQPQHF.

On this clonotype: One base away lies a much larger clone, so this may be a sequencing read error. The chain is built from TRBV5-5 and TRBJ2-3; D not resolved. With 8 bases removed from V and 2 bases from J, the gap between germline ends came to 9 bases. CDR3 length equals 12 residues. Germline V CDR1 and CDR2: SGHKS, YYEKEE (reference sequence). The DNA of the CDR3 is TGTGCCAGAAGCATAGACACAGATACGCAGTATTTT. This sequence encodes CARSIDTDTQYF.

The chain recombines TRBV6-2 or TRBV6-3 with TRBJ2-7; 9 bases align to TRBD2. The CDR3 totals 14 residues. CDR1 and CDR2 (germline): MNHEY, SVGEGT. Trimming at V came to 2 bases and at J to 6 bases, leaving 5 bases not matched to a gene. The CDR3 protein is CASSYKREAGEQYF. The DNA of the CDR3 is TGTGCCAGCAGTTACAAGCGGGAGGCCGGCGAGCAGTACTTC.

This clonotype has a handful of counts. The rearrangement links TRBV6-2 or TRBV6-3 to TRBJ2-7; maybe TRBD1 (5 bases). The CDR3 runs to 15 residues. Per the germline V gene, CDR1 is MNHEY and CDR2 is SVGEGT. Trimming took off 6 bases at V and 0 bases at J, with 15 bases between the two ends. In DNA, the CDR3 is TGTGCCAGCAGCCCAGACAGAACATCCTCCTACGAGCAGTACTTC. Translated, it gives CASSPDRTSSYEQYF.

On this clonotype itself: A far larger clone is one nucleotide away, so this likely arose from a read error. V usage is TRBV7-9 and J usage is TRBJ2-5; D not certain. This CDR3 is built from 15 residues. The germline V gene has CDR1 SEHNR and CDR2 FQNEAQ (reference sequence). V lost 5 bases, J lost 11 bases, and 24 bases lay in between. In DNA form, the CDR3 reads TGTGCCAGCAGCCCCAACCTGATGGGTGACAATGAGCAGTACTTC. Protein product: CASSPNLMGDNEQYF.

In this sample, this clonotype turned up a few times. CDR3 protein: CSVEGETGEQYF. The CDR3 DNA follows: TGCAGCGTTGAAGGAGAGACGGGAGAGCAGTACTTC. This sequence joins TRBV29-1 and TRBJ2-7, with D tentatively TRBD2 (5 bases). V was pared by 1 base and J by 7 bases, with 11 bases between. CDR1 and CDR2 (germline): SQVTM, ANQGSEA. CDR3 length: 12 residues.

J is TRBJ2-1 and V is TRBV9; weak D call: TRBD2 (6 bases). CDR3 length: 16 amino acids. CDR1 is SGDLS, CDR2 YYNGEE, per germline. The V and J ends lost 4 bases and 0 bases respectively, with 14 bases between them. This CDR3 reads CASSPRTTFSYNEQFF. The DNA for the CDR3 is TGTGCCAGCAGCCCCCGGACTACCTTCTCCTACAATGAGCAGTTCTTC.

This clonotype was detected many times. The chain recombines TRBV29-1 with TRBJ2-7; weak D call: TRBD2 (5 bases). From germline, CDR1 is SQVTM and CDR2 ANQGSEA. The CDR3 has 11 amino acids. The ends were cut back, 6 bases at V and 2 bases at J, with 8 bases in the middle. In nucleotides, the CDR3 is TGCAGCGTACTAGGAACCTACGAGCAGTACTTC. Amino acids: CSVLGTYEQYF.

This clonotype was seen at least ten times. The gene calls are TRBV7-3 and TRBJ2-1, with D maybe TRBD2 (6 bases). The CDR3 sequence is 16 residues long. V shed 5 bases and J shed 0 bases, with 14 bases lying between them. Germline V gives CDR1 SGHTA, CDR2 FQGTGA. The CDR3 is CASSAGSGSSYNEQFF. The CDR3 DNA reads as TGTGCCAGCAGCGCGGGGAGCGGTAGCTCCTACAATGAGCAGTTCTTC.

This chain uses TRBV5-1 with TRBJ2-1; D is unresolved. V lost 1 base and J lost 3, with 17 bases in between. Germline-derived CDR1 and CDR2 are SGHRS and YFSETQ. This CDR3 region has 17 residues. The CDR3 DNA sequence: TGCGCCAGCAGCTTGATTGTCGGCCCTGGCTACTACAATGAGCAGTTCTTC. Amino acids: CASSLIVGPGYYNEQFF. Looking up the rest from reference TRBV5-1 and TRBJ2-1 gives the full variable domain: KAGVTQTPRYLIKTRGQQVTLSCSPISGHRSVSWYQQTPGQGLQFLFEYFSETQRNKGNFPGRFSGRQFSNSRSEMNVSTLELGDSALYLCASSLIVGPGYYNEQFFGPGTRLTVL.

At least ten counts were recorded for this clonotype. The rearrangement links TRBV30 to TRBJ2-7, with TRBD2 matching over 9 bases. CDR3 size: 16 residues. The J segment lost 4 bases and the V segment lost 4 bases, leaving 14 bases of the junction unmatched. Germline loops: CDR1 GTSNPN, CDR2 SVGIG (reference sequence). The CDR3 is CAWKVRESGRRYEQYF. DNA of the CDR3: TGTGCCTGGAAGGTGCGGGAGAGCGGGAGGCGGTACGAGCAGTACTTC.

As to this clonotype: One base away lies a much larger clone, so this may be a sequencing read error. The rearrangement links TRBV20-1 to TRBJ2-3; possible D gene TRBD2, 6 bases. Germline-derived CDR1 and CDR2 are DFQATT and SNEGSKA (reference sequence). The CDR3 contains 14 residues. CDR3 DNA: TGCAGTGCCCCGGACTATACACACACAAATACGCAGTATTTT. Translated: CSAPDYTHTNTQYF.

This chain joins TRBV6-1 and TRBJ1-4; 7 bases match TRBD1. The CDR3 totals 14 residues. Per the germline V gene, CDR1 is MNHNS and CDR2 is SASEGT. J lost 3 bases, V lost 7 bases, and 5 bases had no gene match. Here the CDR3 reads CASTDRVANEKLFF. The DNA for the CDR3 is TGTGCCAGCACTGACAGGGTGGCTAATGAAAAACTGTTTTTT.

This clonotype was detected ten times or more. V and J are TRBV20-1 and TRBJ2-5; 7 bases map to TRBD1. The V gene's germline CDR1 is DFQATT and CDR2 SNEGSKA (reference sequence). This CDR3 spans 15 amino acids. Trimming took 0 bases from V and 4 from J; bases not matched to a gene: 8. Here the CDR3 reads CSARDYRGSSETQYF. The CDR3 DNA follows: TGCAGTGCTAGAGATTACAGGGGATCGTCAGAGACCCAGTACTTC.